The clone carrying this T cell receptor (beta chain) was seen a single time. TCRdb keeps only in-frame clones here, not all; method: immunoSEQ multiplex PCR. This table holds around 41,000 clones, 70% to 90% found once. If patients had autoimmune disease history or systemic immunosuppression, they were excluded. The timepoints at which blood was sampled were baseline, cycle 4 day 1, and cycle 7 day 1. This sample was included in a study of OX40 agonist ivuxolimab in advanced cancers. Across the study: At 0.01 to 10 mg/kg, ivuxolimab was administered intravenously to patients every 2 weeks. Patients were roughly 81% male with ages about 23 to 80, mean 60.

The CDR3 consists of 15 residues. V lost 5 bases, J lost 2 bases, and 9 bases stayed unmatched. Germline V gene sequence: CDR1 PRHDT, CDR2 FYEKMQ (reference sequence). This chain links TRBV13 with TRBJ2-7; 7 bases are shared with TRBD2. The specimen comprised CD4+ or CD8+ T cells sorted from blood, sampled in a trial of the OX40 agonist ivuxolimab. The TCR was taken from an adult with an advanced solid tumor such as melanoma, head and neck, liver or kidney cancer. This CDR3 is CASSPRLAATYEQYF. CDR3 coding DNA: TGTGCCAGCAGCCCCCGGCTAGCGGCTACCTACGAGCAGTACTTC.